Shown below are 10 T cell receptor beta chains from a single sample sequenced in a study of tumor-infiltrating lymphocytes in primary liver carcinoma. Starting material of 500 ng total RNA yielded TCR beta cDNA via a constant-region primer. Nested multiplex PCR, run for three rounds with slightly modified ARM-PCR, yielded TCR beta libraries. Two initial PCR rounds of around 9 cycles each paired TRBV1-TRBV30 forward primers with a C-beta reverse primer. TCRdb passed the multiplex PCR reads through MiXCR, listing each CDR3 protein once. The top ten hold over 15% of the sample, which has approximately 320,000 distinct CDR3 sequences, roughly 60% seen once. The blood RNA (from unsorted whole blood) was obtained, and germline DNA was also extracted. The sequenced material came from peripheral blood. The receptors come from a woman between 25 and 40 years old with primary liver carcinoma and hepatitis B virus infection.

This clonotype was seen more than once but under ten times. CDR3 amino acids: CASGLGDPAETGELFF. DNA of the CDR3: TGTGCTAGTGGTTTGGGAGACCCAGCGGAGACCGGGGAGCTGTTTTTT. The chain links TRBV12-5 to TRBJ2-2, with a possible D match to TRBD2 (5 bases). Per the germline V gene, CDR1 is LGHNT and CDR2 is FRNRAP. This CDR3 contains 16 residues. With 1 base removed from V and 5 bases from J, the gap between germline ends came to 14 bases.

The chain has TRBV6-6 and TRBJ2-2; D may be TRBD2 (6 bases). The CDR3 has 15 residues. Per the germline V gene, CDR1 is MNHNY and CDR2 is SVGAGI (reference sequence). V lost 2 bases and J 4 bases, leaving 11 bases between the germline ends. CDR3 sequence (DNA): TGTGCCAGCAGTTACCTAGCAGCGGGCACCGGGGAGCTGTTTTTT. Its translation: CASSYLAAGTGELFF.

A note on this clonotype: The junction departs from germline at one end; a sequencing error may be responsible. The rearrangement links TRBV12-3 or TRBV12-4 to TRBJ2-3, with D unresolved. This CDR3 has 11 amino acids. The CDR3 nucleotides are TGTGCCATTCGGAGCACAGCTACGCAGTATTTT. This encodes CAIRSTATQYF.

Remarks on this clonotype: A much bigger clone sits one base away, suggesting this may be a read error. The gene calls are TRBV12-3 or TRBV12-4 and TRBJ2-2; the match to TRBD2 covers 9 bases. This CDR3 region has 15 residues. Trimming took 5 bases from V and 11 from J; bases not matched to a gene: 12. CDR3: CASSPLVAGVRELFF. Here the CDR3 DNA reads TGTGCCAGCAGTCCTCTGGTAGCGGGAGTTCGTGAGCTGTTTTTT.

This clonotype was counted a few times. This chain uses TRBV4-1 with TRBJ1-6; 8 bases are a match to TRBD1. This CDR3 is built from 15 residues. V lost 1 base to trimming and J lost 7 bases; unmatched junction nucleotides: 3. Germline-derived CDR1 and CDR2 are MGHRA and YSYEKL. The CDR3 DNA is TGCGCCAGCAGCCAAGCCAGGACAGGGAATTCACCCCTCCACTTT. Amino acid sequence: CASSQARTGNSPLHF.

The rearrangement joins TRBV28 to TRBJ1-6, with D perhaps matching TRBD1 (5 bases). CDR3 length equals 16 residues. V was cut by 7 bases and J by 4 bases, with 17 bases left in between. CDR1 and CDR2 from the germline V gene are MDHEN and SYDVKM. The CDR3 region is CASTLGGLGYNSPLHF. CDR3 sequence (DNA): TGTGCCAGCACTCTCGGGGGATTGGGTTATAATTCACCCCTCCACTTT.

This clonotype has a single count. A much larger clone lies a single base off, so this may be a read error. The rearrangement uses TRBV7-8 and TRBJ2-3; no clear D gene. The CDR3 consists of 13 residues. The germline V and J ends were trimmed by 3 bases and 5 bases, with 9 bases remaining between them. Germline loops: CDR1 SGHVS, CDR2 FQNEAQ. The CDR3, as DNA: TGTGCCAGCAGCTTTTTTGGGATAGATACGCAGTATTTT. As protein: CASSFFGIDTQYF.

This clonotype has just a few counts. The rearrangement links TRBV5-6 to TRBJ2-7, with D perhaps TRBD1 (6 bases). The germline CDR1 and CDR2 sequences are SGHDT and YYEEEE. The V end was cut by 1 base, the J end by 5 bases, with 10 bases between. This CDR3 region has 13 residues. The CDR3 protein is CASSLLGGHEQYF. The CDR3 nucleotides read TGTGCCAGCAGCTTGTTAGGGGGTCACGAGCAGTACTTC.

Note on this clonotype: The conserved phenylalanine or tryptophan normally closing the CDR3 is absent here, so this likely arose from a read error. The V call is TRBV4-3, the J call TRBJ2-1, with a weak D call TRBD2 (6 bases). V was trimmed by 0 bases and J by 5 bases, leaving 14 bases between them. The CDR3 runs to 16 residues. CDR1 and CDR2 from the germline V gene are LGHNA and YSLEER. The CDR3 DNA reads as TGCGCCAGCAGCCAAGATAGGAGCGGGTTTCACAATGAGCAGTTCTTA. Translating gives CASSQDRSGFHNEQFL.

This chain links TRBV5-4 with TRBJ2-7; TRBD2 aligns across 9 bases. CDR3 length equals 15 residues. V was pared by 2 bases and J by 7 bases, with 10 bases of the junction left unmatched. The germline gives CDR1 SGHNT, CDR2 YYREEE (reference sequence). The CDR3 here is CASSFVGTSQREQYF. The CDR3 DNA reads TGTGCCAGCAGCTTTGTTGGGACTAGCCAGAGGGAGCAGTACTTC.